This entry concerns a single TCR beta chain. The CDR3 loop spans 16 amino acids. V lost 5 bases, J lost 0 bases, and 13 bases lay in between. CDR1 and CDR2 from the germline V gene are SGHAT and FQNNGV. The record originates from a study of blood T cell repertoires in COVID-19. Background on the study: Researchers got acute and convalescent COVID-19 samples from the United States, Italy and Spain.

Per the study methods: Reference gene primer amplification yielded estimated nucleated cell counts. Assay used: immunoSEQ multiplex PCR; TCRdb lists only in-frame clones, some missing. The DNA was the basis for D and trimming; V, J and clone size are from that table. The table lists roughly 45,000 clones, around 73% of them singletons. The receptor comes from a woman between 65 and 79 years old with acute or convalescent COVID-19. The chain uses TRBV11-2 and TRBJ1-4; possibly TRBD1 for D (6 bases). The specimen was peripheral blood. CDR3 loop: CASSPGTFATNEKLFF. CDR3 DNA sequence: TGTGCCAGCAGCCCTGGGACATTTGCAACTAATGAAAAACTGTTTTTT. Drawing the rest from reference TRBV11-2 and TRBJ1-4, the complete variable domain is EAGVAQSPRYKIIEKRQSVAFWCNPISGHATLYWYQQILGQGPKLLIQFQNNGVVDDSQLPKDRFSAERLKGVDSTLKIQPAKLEDSAVYLCASSPGTFATNEKLFFGSGTQLSVL.